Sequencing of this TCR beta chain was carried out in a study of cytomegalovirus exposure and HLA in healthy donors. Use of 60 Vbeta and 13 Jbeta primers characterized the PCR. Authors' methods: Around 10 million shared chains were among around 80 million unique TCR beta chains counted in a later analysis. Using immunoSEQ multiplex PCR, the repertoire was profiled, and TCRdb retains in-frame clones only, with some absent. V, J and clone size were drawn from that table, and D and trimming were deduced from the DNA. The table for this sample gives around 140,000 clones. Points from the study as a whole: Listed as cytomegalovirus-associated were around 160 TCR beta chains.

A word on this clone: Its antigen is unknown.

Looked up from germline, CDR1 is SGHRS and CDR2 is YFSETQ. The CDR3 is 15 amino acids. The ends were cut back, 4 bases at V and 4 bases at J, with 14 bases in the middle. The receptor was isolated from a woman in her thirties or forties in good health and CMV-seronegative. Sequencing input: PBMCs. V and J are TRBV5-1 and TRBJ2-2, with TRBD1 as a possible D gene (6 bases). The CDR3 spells CASSGTGRGTGELFF. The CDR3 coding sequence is TGCGCCAGCAGCGGTACAGGGAGAGGCACCGGGGAGCTGTTTTTT.